There are a few counts of the clone carrying this T cell receptor (beta chain). Its antigen is as yet unknown. Germline V lookup: CDR1 KGHSH, CDR2 LQKENI. The CDR3 loop spans 15 amino acids. Trimming removed 2 bases at V and 2 bases at J, with 12 bases between. The record originates from a study of cytomegalovirus exposure and HLA in healthy donors. The study, taken as a whole, reports: Later on, analysis showed that most CMV-associated TCR beta chains appeared to be HLA-restricted. Reportedly, HLA-A and HLA-B alleles of most subjects were accurately predicted from TCR beta. Common viral pathogens seemed, in a later analysis, to connect with several of the most significant clusters.

Both 60 Vbeta primers and 13 Jbeta primers went into the PCR. Profiled with immunoSEQ multiplex PCR; TCRdb holds only in-frame clones, not every one. There are about 140,000 clones in the sample; about 9.2% occur only once, and 6.5% to 8.5% lies in the top ten. This chain joins TRBV18 and TRBJ2-5, with D possibly being TRBD1 (6 bases). This receptor was identified in a woman aged 40 to 50 in good health and CMV-seropositive. Input material: PBMCs. CDR3 DNA sequence: TGTGCCAGCTCACCAGAGGGGGTCCCACAAGAGACCCAGTACTTC. It specifies CASSPEGVPQETQYF.